What follows are 13 T cell receptor beta chains derived from one specimen sequenced in a study of CD8 T cells in Susac syndrome. Reverse transcription of about 0.5 to 1 ug RNA used random hexamers. One entry per CDR3 protein results from TCRdb running MiXCR on the immunoSEQ multiplex PCR reads. The sample lists roughly 120,000 distinct CDR3 sequences; around 94% were seen once. Sequenced: CD4+ T cells from PBMCs. The receptor source for this set is a human donor with multiple sclerosis.

The rearrangement links TRBV18 to TRBJ2-2; D is unresolved. Germline CDR1 is KGHSH and CDR2 is LQKENI. There are 14 residues in the CDR3. The V end was cut by 5 bases, the J end by 4 bases, with 11 bases between. The CDR3 sequence is CASSTSGGTGELFF. The CDR3 DNA reads TGTGCCAGCTCAACCTCTGGTGGCACCGGGGAGCTGTTTTTT. Full variable domain (remainder filled in from reference TRBV18 and TRBJ2-2): NAGVMQNPRHLVRRRGQEARLRCSPMKGHSHVYWYRQLPEEGLKFMVYLQKENIIDESGMPKERFSAEFPKEGPSILRIQQVVRGDSAAYFCASSTSGGTGELFFGEGSRLTVL.

The genes are TRBV25-1 and TRBJ2-7; D remains unclear. This CDR3 is built from 14 residues. The V gene lost 1 base and the J gene lost 3 bases, with 10 bases spanning the gap. Germline V lookup: CDR1 MGHDK, CDR2 SYGVNS. The chain's CDR3 is CASSESGVLYEQYF. CDR3 bases: TGTGCCAGCAGTGAATCGGGCGTTCTCTACGAGCAGTACTTC.

The J gene is TRBJ1-1, the V gene TRBV7-2; D gene unclear. CDR1 is SGHTA and CDR2 is FQGNSA in the germline V gene. The CDR3 length is 13 residues. V lost 5 bases and J 7 bases, leaving 14 bases between the germline ends. CDR3 DNA: TGTGCCAGCAGCGCTGCCGGAGGATATGAAGCTTTCTTT. Translated, it gives CASSAAGGYEAFF.

The chain links TRBV7-9 to TRBJ1-4, with 7 bases that match TRBD1. V shed 5 bases and J 0 bases; nucleotides not matched to a gene: 9. The CDR3 loop spans 17 amino acids. Germline loops: CDR1 SEHNR, CDR2 FQNEAQ (reference sequence). The CDR3 sequence is CASSESGTVSTNEKLFF. DNA of the CDR3: TGTGCCAGCAGCGAATCCGGGACAGTTTCAACTAATGAAAAACTGTTTTTT.

This clonotype was found a few times. This sequence joins TRBV5-4 and TRBJ2-7; perhaps TRBD1 as D (6 bases). V lost 0 bases and J 1 base, leaving 14 bases between the germline ends. Germline V gene data show CDR1 as SGHNT and CDR2 as YYREEE (reference sequence). CDR3 length: 16 amino acids. In DNA form, the CDR3 reads TGTGCCAGCAGCTTGGGAAACCTGGGGGCATCCTACGAGCAGTACTTC. Encoded protein: CASSLGNLGASYEQYF.

The V gene is TRBV19, the J gene TRBJ2-3; the match to TRBD1 covers 9 bases. Germline CDR1 is LNHDA and CDR2 is SQIVND (reference sequence). The CDR3 is made up of 13 amino acids. The trim removed 3 bases at V and 5 bases at J, leaving 0 bases unmatched. The CDR3 DNA sequence: TGTGCCAGTAGTATGACAGGGGGAGATACGCAGTATTTT. It specifies CASSMTGGDTQYF.

This clonotype has a single count. The chain recombines TRBV7-3 with TRBJ2-3; tentatively, D is TRBD2 (6 bases). Deletions cut 4 bases from V and 2 bases from J, with 13 bases between. This CDR3 comprises 15 residues. Germline lookup yields CDR1 SGHTA and CDR2 FQGTGA. This CDR3 reads CASSSLATSTDTQYF. The CDR3 bases are TGTGCCAGCAGCTCCCTAGCGACTTCCACAGATACGCAGTATTTT.

The chain links TRBV7-9 to TRBJ1-5, with D tentatively TRBD1 (6 bases). The CDR3 runs to 14 residues. The V and J ends lost 1 base and 7 bases respectively, with 11 bases between them. CDR1 is SEHNR and CDR2 is FQNEAQ in the germline V gene (reference sequence). The CDR3 spells CASSLEGGRQPQHF. Written as DNA, the CDR3 is TGTGCCAGCAGCTTAGAGGGGGGCCGGCAGCCCCAGCATTTT.

The chain joins TRBV9 to TRBJ2-7; perhaps TRBD1 as D (6 bases). This CDR3 is built from 15 residues. Per the germline V gene, CDR1 is SGDLS and CDR2 is YYNGEE. Deletions cut 0 bases from V and 3 bases from J, with 13 bases between. CDR3 residues: CASSVDGQPFYEQYF. In DNA, the CDR3 is TGTGCCAGCAGCGTAGATGGACAGCCTTTCTACGAGCAGTACTTC.

This CDR3 reads CASSQVGQGRTEAFF. Here the CDR3 DNA reads TGTGCCAGCAGCCAAGTCGGACAGGGGCGGACTGAAGCTTTCTTT. V usage is TRBV3-1 and J usage is TRBJ1-1; 9 bases map to TRBD1. Germline lookup yields CDR1 LGHDT and CDR2 YNNKEL (reference sequence). The CDR3 extends over 15 amino acids. After removal of 1 base from V and 5 bases from J, the junction contained 5 bases not matched to a gene.

This clonotype has only one observation. The chain is built from TRBV4-1 and TRBJ2-7, with a weak D call TRBD1 (6 bases). CDR3 length equals 16 residues. Germline values: CDR1 MGHRA, CDR2 YSYEKL. V lost 4 bases and J 3 bases, leaving 19 bases between the germline ends. CDR3 coding DNA: TGCGCCAGCAGCCCCCCCGCTGTGGACAGCTACTACGAGCAGTACTTC. It codes for CASSPPAVDSYYEQYF.

The chain combines TRBV27 with TRBJ2-7; D is unresolved. This CDR3 has 13 residues. The germline V gene has CDR1 MNHEY and CDR2 SMNVEV (reference sequence). The V end was cut by 0 bases, the J end by 5 bases, with 8 bases between. The CDR3 bases are TGTGCCAGCAGTTTATCAGACGCGAACGAGCAGTACTTC. It codes for CASSLSDANEQYF.

This chain uses TRBV27 with TRBJ1-2; D perhaps matches TRBD1 (5 bases). Trimming took off 6 bases at V and 7 bases at J, with 18 bases between the two ends. This CDR3 comprises 14 residues. CDR1 is MNHEY, CDR2 SMNVEV, per germline (reference sequence). The CDR3 loop reads CASRPPPAGAGYTF. The DNA for the CDR3 is TGTGCCAGCAGACCACCCCCCGCCGGGGCTGGCTACACCTTC.